What follows describes a single TCR beta chain. TCRdb keeps only in-frame clones here, not all; method: immunoSEQ multiplex PCR. The sample has roughly 700,000 clones, approximately 88% seen once. This CDR3 comprises 15 residues. With V trimmed by 4 bases and J by 5 bases, 4 bases remained unmatched. From germline, CDR1 is SGHRS and CDR2 YFSETQ. The data were taken from a study of shared T cell receptors in the human thymus. In addition, the sample was reused for a study of human thymus T cells.

This sequence originates from a boy in the first two years of life with a congenital heart defect. Sequencing input: thymocytes. The chain recombines TRBV5-1 with TRBJ2-7; 15 bases are a match to TRBD2. The CDR3 bases are TGCGCCAGCAGCCCCGGACTAGCGGGAGGGGACGAGCAGTACTTC. This translates into CASSPGLAGGDEQYF.